The 29 T cell receptor beta chains below were found in one sample sequenced in a study of multiple sclerosis patients with progressive multifocal leukoencephalopathy. As to time point: time of PML onset. Clones were sequenced by immunoSEQ multiplex PCR, and TCRdb holds only the in-frame ones, with some missing. Seen here are fewer than 35,000 clones, more than 75% observed once, and the top ten hold roughly 3.1%. The source was PBMCs, collected from a patient treated with natalizumab. The origin of the receptors is a human donor with progressive multifocal leukoencephalopathy.

This chain uses TRBV28 with TRBJ1-1; TRBD1 might be the D (5 bases). This CDR3 contains 17 residues. The V end lost 5 bases, the J end lost 4 bases, and 23 bases lay between the germline ends. Germline V CDR1 and CDR2: MDHEN, SYDVKM. Here the CDR3 reads CASSIQGADTRSTEAFF. The CDR3 region has the DNA TGTGCCAGCAGTATTCAGGGAGCCGATACGAGGTCCACTGAAGCTTTCTTT.

V and J are TRBV14 and TRBJ2-3; tentative D call: TRBD2 (5 bases). Germline V lookup: CDR1 SGHDN, CDR2 FVKESK. The CDR3 totals 16 residues. V gave up 4 bases and J gave up 1 base, with 15 bases separating them. Here the CDR3 reads CASSRPPRDRTDTQYF. CDR3 DNA: TGTGCCAGCAGCCGTCCCCCCCGGGATCGCACAGATACGCAGTATTTT.

This chain joins TRBV29-1 and TRBJ1-2, with D tentatively TRBD1 (5 bases). Germline CDR1 and CDR2: SQVTM and ANQGSEA. Trimming removed 4 bases at V and 8 bases at J, with 20 bases between. There are 14 residues in the CDR3. The CDR3 coding sequence is TGCAGCGTTGGGTCAGGGTTACTTCGGCGGGGCTACACCTTC. It specifies CSVGSGLLRRGYTF.

V and J are TRBV6-5 and TRBJ1-3; D gene uncertain. The CDR3 sequence is 14 residues long. The V gene lost 8 bases and the J gene lost 7 bases, with 18 bases spanning the gap. The germline V gene has CDR1 MNHEY and CDR2 SVGAGI. This CDR3 is CASEKAGRRNTIYF. In DNA form, the CDR3 reads TGTGCCAGCGAGAAAGCGGGCAGGAGGAACACCATATATTTT.

The genes are TRBV27 and TRBJ2-5; 14 nucleotides agree with TRBD2. The J call may be mistaken, given a closer DNA end match to TRBJ2-7. Germline CDR1 and CDR2: MNHEY and SMNVEV (reference sequence). This CDR3 spans 16 amino acids. As DNA, the CDR3 is TGTGCCAGCAGCCATACCGGGACTAGCGGGAGTAACGAGCAGTACTTC. It translates to CASSHTGTSGSNEQYF.

The V gene is TRBV6-1, the J gene TRBJ1-4; D is unresolved. The CDR3 length is 13 residues. Per the germline V gene, CDR1 is MNHNS and CDR2 is SASEGT. Trimming left V 10 bases short and J 6 bases short, with 15 bases between. The CDR3 DNA sequence: TGTGCCACTTACAGCGTCGGAGATGAAAAACTGTTTTTT. Protein: CATYSVGDEKLFF.

The chain combines TRBV27 with TRBJ1-3; D ambiguous. Trimming pared 4 bases from V and 0 bases from J, leaving 10 bases between. This CDR3 comprises 15 residues. CDR1 is MNHEY, CDR2 SMNVEV, per germline (reference sequence). In DNA form, the CDR3 reads TGTGCCAGCAGTTCCCAGGCCAACTCTGGAAACACCATATATTTT. Translation: CASSSQANSGNTIYF.

The CDR3 nucleotides read TGTGCCTCCCGGGACTCACACAATGAGCAGTTCTTC. Protein product: CASRDSHNEQFF. The V call is TRBV7-6, the J call TRBJ2-1, with TRBD2 as a possible D gene (6 bases). This CDR3 has 12 residues. Germline V CDR1 and CDR2: SGHVS, FNYEAQ. The V and J ends lost 11 bases and 5 bases respectively, with 13 bases between them.

The J gene is TRBJ2-2, the V gene TRBV5-4; no firm D call. Germline V gene lookup returns CDR1 SGHNT and CDR2 YYREEE (reference sequence). The V end lost 4 bases, the J end lost 4 bases, and 11 bases lay between the germline ends. The CDR3 is made up of 14 amino acids. The CDR3 is CASSRPGLTGELFF. CDR3 sequence (DNA): TGTGCCAGCAGCCGTCCGGGTCTCACCGGGGAGCTGTTTTTT.

This chain connects TRBV27 to TRBJ1-2; D is uncertain. V was clipped by 2 bases and J by 7 bases, with 8 bases between them. The CDR3 loop spans 12 amino acids. The germline V gene has CDR1 MNHEY and CDR2 SMNVEV (reference sequence). CDR3 residues: CASSLNPFGYTF. The DNA for the CDR3 is TGTGCCAGCAGTTTAAATCCGTTTGGCTACACCTTC.

By sample share, this clone is medium-sized. J is TRBJ1-3 and V is TRBV19; TRBD1 matches 8 bases. V gave up 7 bases and J gave up 2 bases; unmatched junction bases: 4. CDR1 and CDR2 (germline): LNHDA, SQIVND (reference sequence). The CDR3 covers 14 residues. The chain's CDR3 is CASNRGLAGNTIYF. The CDR3 region has the DNA TGTGCCAGTAACAGGGGGTTGGCTGGAAACACCATATATTTT.

This clone was found once. V usage is TRBV28 and J usage is TRBJ2-5; maybe TRBD1 (5 bases). Trimming removed 5 bases at V and 2 bases at J, with 12 bases between. This CDR3 contains 14 residues. Germline values: CDR1 MDHEN, CDR2 SYDVKM. CDR3 sequence: CASSDRELQETQYF. CDR3 in DNA: TGTGCCAGCAGTGACAGAGAGCTTCAAGAGACCCAGTACTTC. Variable domain in full (rest from reference TRBV28 and TRBJ2-5): DVKVTQSSRYLVKRTGEKVFLECVQDMDHENMFWYRQDPGLGLRLIYFSYDVKMKEKGDIPEGYSVSREKKERFSLILESASTNQTSMYLCASSDRELQETQYFGPGTRLLVL.

This chain links TRBV5-1 with TRBJ2-7; TRBD2 aligns across 13 bases. Germline V lookup: CDR1 SGHRS, CDR2 YFSETQ. V was clipped by 4 bases and J by 5 bases; unmatched bases: 9. The CDR3 extends over 16 amino acids. The CDR3 DNA is TGCGCCAGCAGCCTTCGGACTAGCGGGAGTGTCCACGAGCAGTACTTC. Translated, it gives CASSLRTSGSVHEQYF.

The rearrangement links TRBV9 to TRBJ2-2; 9 positions match TRBD1. The germline V gene has CDR1 SGDLS and CDR2 YYNGEE. This CDR3 is built from 16 residues. V shed 4 bases and J 5 bases; nucleotides not matched to a gene: 9. The CDR3 spells CASSSPQGARTGELFF. CDR3 nucleotide sequence: TGTGCCAGCAGCTCACCACAGGGGGCGCGAACCGGGGAGCTGTTTTTT.

The chain couples TRBV5-6 to TRBJ1-1; D unresolved. The CDR3 length is 15 residues. Germline V gene sequence: CDR1 SGHDT, CDR2 YYEEEE. V was pared by 4 bases and J by 0 bases, with 13 bases between. The CDR3 loop is CASSLDRRMNTEAFF. The CDR3 DNA is TGTGCCAGCAGCCTGGACCGACGGATGAACACTGAAGCTTTCTTT. Looking up the rest from reference TRBV5-6 and TRBJ1-1 gives the full variable domain: DAGVTQSPTHLIKTRGQQVTLRCSPKSGHDTVSWYQQALGQGPQFIFQYYEEEERQRGNFPDRFSGHQFPNYSSELNVNALLLGDSALYLCASSLDRRMNTEAFFGQGTRLTVV.

This chain joins TRBV28 and TRBJ1-1; D possibly corresponds to TRBD1 (6 bases). The CDR3 covers 14 residues. Germline lookup yields CDR1 MDHEN and CDR2 SYDVKM. Trimming stripped 2 bases from V and 1 base from J, with 8 bases between. As DNA, the CDR3 is TGTGCCAGCAGTTTAGGACAGCAGAACACTGAAGCTTTCTTT. It yields the protein CASSLGQQNTEAFF.

Only one count was recorded for this clone. The rearrangement uses TRBV28 and TRBJ1-5; D remains unclear. CDR3 size: 12 residues. Per germline, CDR1 MDHEN and CDR2 SYDVKM. V lost 8 bases to trimming and J lost 0 bases, with 5 bases between them. CDR3 sequence: CASGVSNQPQHF. The CDR3 DNA reads TGTGCCAGCGGGGTTAGCAATCAGCCCCAGCATTTT.

The CDR3 is CASTPGIDRASNQPQHF. The CDR3, as DNA: TGCGCCAGCACCCCGGGGATTGACAGGGCTAGCAATCAGCCCCAGCATTTT. The rearrangement links TRBV4-1 to TRBJ1-5; 7 bases line up with TRBD1. From germline, CDR1 is MGHRA and CDR2 YSYEKL. The CDR3 is 17 amino acids. Trimming took 7 bases from V and 0 from J; bases not matched to a gene: 12.

On this clone: Likely a read error: the CDR3 ends without its conserved phenylalanine or tryptophan. V is TRBV27 and J is TRBJ2-2; TRBD1 or TRBD2 may be the D gene (5 bases each). Germline V gene lookup returns CDR1 MNHEY and CDR2 SMNVEV (reference sequence). The CDR3 loop spans 16 amino acids. With 3 bases removed from V and 6 bases from J, the gap between germline ends came to 17 bases. The CDR3 nucleotides read TGTGCCAGCAGTTTTGTGGGGGTTATCTCATCCGGGGAGCTGTTTCTT. Translation gives CASSFVGVISSGELFL.

The V and J genes are TRBV6-9 and TRBJ2-3, with 7 bases that match TRBD1. With V trimmed by 1 base and J by 1 base, 5 bases remained unmatched. The CDR3 is 16 residues long. The germline V gene encodes CDR1 MNHGY and CDR2 SVAAGI. The CDR3 nucleotides are TGTGCCAGCAGTTATTACCGACAGGGATGCACAGATACGCAGTATTTT. Translated, it gives CASSYYRQGCTDTQYF.

The chain links TRBV29-1 to TRBJ1-1; no definite D call. CDR3 length: 13 amino acids. With 6 bases removed from V and 6 bases from J, the gap between germline ends came to 17 bases. Germline CDR1 reads SQVTM; CDR2 reads ANQGSEA. CDR3 DNA: TGCAGCGTGGCTCTACAGCTCCGGTCTGAAGCTTTCTTT. Its translation: CSVALQLRSEAFF.

V and J are TRBV6-4 and TRBJ2-5; TRBD1 or TRBD2 may be the D gene (5 bases each). The J call may be faulty, since TRBJ2-7 better matches the DNA end. This CDR3 contains 14 residues. Germline CDR1 is MRHNA and CDR2 is SNTAGT. The CDR3 DNA reads as TGTGCCAGCAGCCGGGACCCTGGGCCCTACGAGCAGTACTTC. It encodes CASSRDPGPYEQYF.

V usage is TRBV7-9 and J usage is TRBJ1-2, with D hard to call. V was clipped by 5 bases and J by 4 bases, with 8 bases between them. Germline V CDR1 and CDR2: SEHNR, FQNEAQ (reference sequence). This CDR3 is 12 amino acids long. This chain's CDR3 is CASSQSFYGYTF. CDR3 sequence (DNA): TGTGCCAGCAGCCAAAGCTTCTATGGCTACACCTTC.

J is TRBJ1-4 and V is TRBV19; 7 bases map to TRBD1. Unmatched junction bases numbered 4, after V lost 5 bases and J lost 4 bases. The CDR3 runs to 14 residues. Per the germline V gene, CDR1 is LNHDA and CDR2 is SQIVND (reference sequence). Written as DNA, the CDR3 is TGTGCCAGTAGTGGGACAGTGATTAATGAAAAACTGTTTTTT. Residues: CASSGTVINEKLFF.

The chain links TRBV5-5 to TRBJ1-4, with D unclear. Trimming stripped 0 bases from V and 5 bases from J, with 8 bases between. The length of the CDR3 is 14 residues. Germline V gene sequence: CDR1 SGHKS, CDR2 YYEKEE (reference sequence). CDR3 amino acids: CASSLVQTNEKLFF. CDR3 DNA: TGTGCCAGCAGCTTGGTGCAGACCAATGAAAAACTGTTTTTT.

The genes are TRBV12-5 and TRBJ1-1; no reliable D call. CDR1 is LGHNT, CDR2 FRNRAP, per germline. V lost 1 base and J lost 0, with 6 bases in between. CDR3 length: 14 residues. The CDR3 nucleotides are TGTGCTAGTGGTTTGGCTCAGGTGAACACTGAAGCTTTCTTT. It translates to CASGLAQVNTEAFF.

There are a few counts of this clone. The rearrangement uses TRBV4-3 and TRBJ2-1; no clear D gene. Germline V gene lookup returns CDR1 LGHNA and CDR2 YSLEER. Trimming left V 0 bases short and J 9 bases short, with 15 bases between. The CDR3 is 15 residues long. The CDR3: CASSQEGPPGLEQFF. CDR3 bases: TGCGCCAGCAGCCAAGAAGGCCCCCCAGGCCTTGAGCAGTTCTTC.

The V and J genes are TRBV7-2 and TRBJ1-3; the match to TRBD1 covers 7 bases. J gave up 4 bases and V 5 bases, and 8 bases lay outside the gene matches. The CDR3 has 15 amino acids. Germline CDR1 and CDR2: SGHTA and FQGNSA. DNA for the CDR3: TGTGCCAGCAGCCAAGACGACAGGGTCGGAAACACCATATATTTT. Amino acids: CASSQDDRVGNTIYF.

This rearrangement joins TRBV14 to TRBJ2-3; D is unresolved. The length of the CDR3 is 12 residues. The V gene lost 1 base and the J gene lost 7 bases, with 6 bases spanning the gap. Germline-derived CDR1 and CDR2 are SGHDN and FVKESK. As DNA, the CDR3 is TGTGCCAGCAGCCAAGCACCTTATACGCAGTATTTT. Its translation: CASSQAPYTQYF.